The 8 T cell receptor beta chains below were found in one sample sequenced in a study of blood T cell repertoires in COVID-19. Measured with immunoSEQ multiplex PCR; TCRdb has only the in-frame clones, and not every one. This table has roughly 200,000 clones, around 80% appearing once. Sequences were obtained from peripheral blood. These receptors all come from a woman aged 40 to 50 with COVID-19, enrolled during active disease.

The chain has TRBV11-1 and TRBJ2-7, with TRBD1 as a possible D gene (6 bases). This CDR3 region has 14 residues. Trimming shortened V by 5 bases and J by 3 bases, and 14 bases separated the two germline ends. Germline CDR1 reads SGHAT; CDR2 reads FQDESV (reference sequence). CDR3 in DNA: TGTGCCAGCAGCCTCGACGTAGGGGGCTACGAGCAGTACTTC. The encoded protein is CASSLDVGGYEQYF.

This chain joins TRBV6-5 and TRBJ1-2, with D possibly being TRBD1 (5 bases). The CDR3 sequence is 15 residues long. V lost 1 base, J lost 6 bases, and 15 bases lay in between. CDR1 is MNHEY, CDR2 SVGAGI, per germline. CDR3 sequence reads: CASSYLMGGGDGYTF. CDR3 nucleotide sequence: TGTGCCAGCAGTTACTTGATGGGGGGAGGGGATGGCTACACCTTC.

In this sample, this clone turned up once. The gene calls are TRBV7-9 and TRBJ1-5; D ambiguous. The CDR3 runs 16 residues. Germline CDR1 is SEHNR and CDR2 is FQNEAQ (reference sequence). V lost 1 base and J 3 bases, leaving 13 bases between the germline ends. DNA of the CDR3: TGTGCCAGCAGCTTAGGGACTGCCGCGATCAATCAGCCCCAGCATTTT. Amino acids: CASSLGTAAINQPQHF.

DNA for the CDR3: TGTGCCAGCAGCCCATCGGGGGGGCAAAAGTTCTACGAGCAGTACTTC. Its translation: CASSPSGGQKFYEQYF. The chain recombines TRBV5-4 with TRBJ2-7, with 8 bases that match TRBD2. CDR1 SGHNT and CDR2 YYREEE come from the germline V gene (reference sequence). This CDR3 contains 16 residues. J gave up 3 bases and V 4 bases, and 12 bases lay outside the gene matches.

V gene TRBV5-1 combines with J gene TRBJ1-1, with no clear D. The length of the CDR3 is 11 residues. Germline-derived CDR1 and CDR2 are SGHRS and YFSETQ. The V gene lost 2 bases and the J gene lost 4 bases, with 3 bases spanning the gap. The CDR3 is CASSFSTEAFF. Here the CDR3 DNA reads TGCGCCAGCAGCTTCAGCACTGAAGCTTTCTTT.

This chain joins TRBV18 and TRBJ2-1; no clear D. The CDR3 runs to 13 residues. CDR1 is KGHSH, CDR2 LQKENI, per germline. Trimming cost V 3 bases and J 6 bases, with 9 bases left between them. As DNA, the CDR3 is TGTGCCAGCTCACCCTCTCGGTCCAATGAGCAGTTCTTC. Translating it yields CASSPSRSNEQFF.

The chain couples TRBV9 to TRBJ1-2; maybe TRBD1 (5 bases). Germline CDR1 is SGDLS and CDR2 is YYNGEE. The CDR3 has 15 residues. Trimming left V 4 bases short and J 2 bases short, with 15 bases between. The CDR3 here is CASSPWQGGNYGYTF. The CDR3 nucleotides read TGTGCCAGCAGCCCTTGGCAGGGAGGGAACTATGGCTACACCTTC.

The chain is built from TRBV19 and TRBJ1-3; TRBD1 is a possible D gene (6 bases). V lost 10 bases and J 0 bases, leaving 22 bases between the germline ends. Germline V lookup: CDR1 LNHDA, CDR2 SQIVND (reference sequence). The length of the CDR3 is 17 residues. The CDR3 DNA reads TGTGCCACCCAGTCCCGGGGGGGCGGAATCTCTGGAAACACCATATATTTT. Amino acid sequence: CATQSRGGGISGNTIYF.